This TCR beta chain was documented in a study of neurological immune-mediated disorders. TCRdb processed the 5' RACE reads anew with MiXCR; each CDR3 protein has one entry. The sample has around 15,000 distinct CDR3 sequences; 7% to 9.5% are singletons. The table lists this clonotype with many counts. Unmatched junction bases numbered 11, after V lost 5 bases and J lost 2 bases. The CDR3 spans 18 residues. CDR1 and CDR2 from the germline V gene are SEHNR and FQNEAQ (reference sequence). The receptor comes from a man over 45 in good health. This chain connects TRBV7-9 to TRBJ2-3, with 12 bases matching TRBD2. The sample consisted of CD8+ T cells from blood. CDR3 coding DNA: TGTGCCAGCAGCGATCCAGTTCGGACTAGCGGGGCCACAGATACGCAGTATTTT. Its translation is CASSDPVRTSGATDTQYF.